These 6 T cell receptor beta chains were sequenced from one sample in a study of blood T cell repertoires in COVID-19. Libraries were prepared by immunoSEQ multiplex PCR; TCRdb keeps only in-frame clonotypes and omits some of them. Of 190,000 or so clones detected, around 83% appear once; the ten largest clones hold under 3.5%. The sequenced sample was peripheral blood. Source of these receptors: a man aged 50-60 years with active or convalescent COVID-19.

This chain joins TRBV13 and TRBJ1-2; D perhaps matches TRBD1 (5 bases). The CDR3 totals 16 residues. Trimming shortened V by 1 base and J by 3 bases, and 15 bases separated the two germline ends. CDR1 and CDR2 from the germline V gene are PRHDT and FYEKMQ (reference sequence). The CDR3: CASSLVGQGTDYGYTF. Here the CDR3 DNA reads TGTGCCAGCAGCTTAGTAGGCCAGGGCACGGACTATGGCTACACCTTC.

On this clone itself: In the same sample, other DNA sequences code for this CDR3. This rearrangement joins TRBV19 to TRBJ1-5, with D maybe TRBD1 (6 bases). CDR1 is LNHDA and CDR2 is SQIVND in the germline V gene (reference sequence). The CDR3 is made up of 13 amino acids. V lost 3 bases and J 7 bases, leaving 10 bases between the germline ends. CDR3 sequence (DNA): TGTGCCAGTAGTATGGGGGCAGACCAGCCCCAGCATTTT. Its protein product is CASSMGADQPQHF.

The CDR3 region is CASSMLLAGGDYNEQFF. The DNA for the CDR3 is TGTGCCAGTAGTATGCTCCTAGCGGGAGGGGACTACAATGAGCAGTTCTTC. V is TRBV19 and J is TRBJ2-1; TRBD2 matches 12 bases. Unmatched junction bases numbered 6, after V lost 3 bases and J lost 3 bases. The V gene's germline CDR1 is LNHDA and CDR2 SQIVND (reference sequence). The CDR3 is 17 amino acids.

This clone was seen just once. This chain links TRBV7-8 with TRBJ1-2, with D possibly TRBD1 on 5 matching bases. Trimming removed 5 bases from V and 4 bases from J, with 20 bases in between. The CDR3 totals 16 residues. CDR1 and CDR2 from the germline V gene are SGHVS and FQNEAQ. CDR3 sequence reads: CASSGSVGGGVYGYTF. In DNA, the CDR3 is TGTGCCAGCAGCGGGAGTGTCGGGGGGGGTGTCTATGGCTACACCTTC. Combining the CDR3 with reference TRBV7-8 and TRBJ1-2 gives the whole variable domain GAGVSQSPRYKVAKRGQDVALRCDPISGHVSLFWYQQALGQGPEFLTYFQNEAQLDKSGLPSDRFFAERPEGSVSTLKIQRTQQEDSAVYLCASSGSVGGGVYGYTFGSGTRLTVV.

The chain links TRBV3-1 (or the pseudogene TRBV3-2) to TRBJ2-2, with D possibly being TRBD1 (6 bases). V was shortened by 7 bases and J by 5 bases, with 14 bases between the two germline ends. The CDR3 runs to 14 residues. The germline CDR1 and CDR2 sequences are LGHDT and YNNKEL (reference sequence). Here the CDR3 DNA reads TGTGCCAGCACCCACAGGGTAGGAACCGGGGAGCTGTTTTTT. It translates to CASTHRVGTGELFF.

This chain joins TRBV27 and TRBJ2-1, with D maybe TRBD2 (5 bases). CDR1 is MNHEY, CDR2 SMNVEV, per germline (reference sequence). The V end was cut by 2 bases, the J end by 0 bases, with 23 bases between. The CDR3 is 20 amino acids. The CDR3 bases are TGTGCCAGCAGTTTAATTTTGGGAGCCCACAGAGGGCCCTCCTACAATGAGCAGTTCTTC. This sequence encodes CASSLILGAHRGPSYNEQFF.